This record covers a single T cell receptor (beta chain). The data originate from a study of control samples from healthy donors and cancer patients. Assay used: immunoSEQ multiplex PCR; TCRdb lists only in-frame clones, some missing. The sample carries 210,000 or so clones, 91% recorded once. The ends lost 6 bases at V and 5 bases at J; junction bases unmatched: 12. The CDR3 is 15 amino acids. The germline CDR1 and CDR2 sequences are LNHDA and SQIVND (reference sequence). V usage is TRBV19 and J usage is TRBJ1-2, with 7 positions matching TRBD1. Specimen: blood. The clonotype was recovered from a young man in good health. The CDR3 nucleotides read TGTGCCAGTAGCTCGCAGAACAGGGGAATTTATGGCTACACCTTC. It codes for CASSSQNRGIYGYTF.